The entry below describes one TCR beta chain. Its antigen is not identified. These data are taken from a study of T cells in Graves' hyperthyroidism and ophthalmopathy. Template material for amplifying TCR beta CDR3 regions consisted of RNA transcripts. Primed by the HTBI set, a first-round RT-PCR was run on the TCR CDR3. In TCRdb, the multiplex PCR reads were re-called with MiXCR into one record per CDR3 protein. Of 370,000 or so distinct CDR3 sequences listed, approximately 15% are singletons. The study's findings and limits: Blood also carried most thyroid clonotypes expanded above 0.001. Classification by a 13 V-J model distinguished ophthalmopathy from stable hyperthyroidism.

The study enrolled patients aged 18 to 65 with newly diagnosed hyperthyroidism of under 2 months' duration. The J segment lost 7 bases and the V segment lost 0 bases, leaving 1 base of the junction unmatched. This CDR3 contains 16 residues. Germline CDR1 is LNHDA and CDR2 is SQIVND (reference sequence). This TCR derives from a woman between 18 and 29 years old with Graves' hyperthyroidism that later progressed to Graves' ophthalmopathy. The specimen sequenced was blood. The V call is TRBV19, the J call TRBJ2-1; 15 bases agree with TRBD2. The CDR3 here is CASSIEGLAGGNEQFF. CDR3 in DNA: TGTGCCAGTAGTATAGAAGGACTAGCGGGGGGGAATGAGCAGTTCTTC.